Below are 10 T cell receptor beta chains sequenced from a single sample in a study of CD4 and CD8 cells across lung adenocarcinoma regions. From the PCR reads, TCRdb called clonotypes with MiXCR, one entry per CDR3 protein. The sample contains 3,500 to 5,000 distinct CDR3 sequences, roughly 51% of which appear only once. Source material: CD4+ T cells from the center of a lung tumor. Receptors were obtained from a female donor with lung adenocarcinoma. The CD4 and CD8 labels of this study may be unreliable.

V is TRBV27 and J is TRBJ2-1, with D maybe TRBD2 (6 bases). Germline CDR1 reads MNHEY; CDR2 reads SMNVEV (reference sequence). V was shortened by 4 bases and J by 4 bases, with 11 bases between the two germline ends. The CDR3 length is 14 residues. The DNA of the CDR3 is TGTGCCAGCAGTTCCTCGGGACTTTACAATGAGCAGTTCTTC. Translated, it gives CASSSSGLYNEQFF.

The J gene is TRBJ2-5, the V gene TRBV27; D might be TRBD2 (6 bases). CDR1 and CDR2 from the germline V gene are MNHEY and SMNVEV (reference sequence). The CDR3 loop spans 15 amino acids. V was cut by 7 bases and J by 13 bases, with 28 bases left in between. The CDR3 sequence: CASTNLGGEGNILYF. The CDR3 DNA sequence: TGTGCCAGCACCAACCTCGGCGGGGAAGGCAACATCCTGTACTTC.

V gene TRBV6-5 combines with J gene TRBJ2-1; TRBD1 or TRBD2 may be the D gene (6 bases each). The assigned J gene may be wrong: the sequence end matches TRBJ2-7 better. Germline V gene lookup returns CDR1 MNHEY and CDR2 SVGAGI. The CDR3 sequence is 16 residues long. The CDR3 DNA follows: TGTGCCAGCAGTTCCCGTAGGGGGGAGGACTCCTACGAGCAGTACTTC. It translates to CASSSRRGEDSYEQYF.

The gene calls are TRBV10-2 and TRBJ2-5, with no clear D. The CDR3 spans 12 residues. Germline CDR1 is WSHSY and CDR2 is SAAADI. V dropped 0 bases and J dropped 3 bases, with 2 bases sitting between them. CDR3 nucleotide sequence: TGCGCCAGCAGTGAGTCTGAAGAGACCCAGTACTTC. This translates into CASSESEETQYF.

This clonotype appeared a single time. The DNA for the CDR3 is TGTGCCAGCAGACCTTCTGGCGGGAGCATGGGTGAGCAGTTCTTC. It is translated as CASRPSGGSMGEQFF. The chain recombines TRBV6-1 with TRBJ2-3; TRBD2 matches at 7 bases. The DNA end lines up better with TRBJ2-1; the J call may be wrong. CDR1 is MNHNS, CDR2 SASEGT, per germline. The CDR3 is 15 residues long.

This CDR3 reads CASSQPRGTIVGEQFF. The CDR3 DNA is TGCGCCAGCAGCCAACCCCGGGGGACGATTGTTGGTGAGCAGTTCTTC. The chain uses TRBV5-1 and TRBJ2-3; a possible D gene is TRBD2 (6 bases). The better agreement between TRBJ2-1 and the DNA end casts doubt on the J call. This CDR3 contains 16 residues. Per the germline V gene, CDR1 is SGHRS and CDR2 is YFSETQ.

The chain employs TRBV25-1 and TRBJ2-3; TRBD1 might be the D (6 bases). The J call is uncertain, as TRBJ2-7 better fits the DNA end. This CDR3 has 14 amino acids. Germline V lookup: CDR1 MGHDK, CDR2 SYGVNS. This CDR3 is CASRETGRTYEQYF. CDR3 DNA sequence: TGTGCCAGCAGGGAAACAGGGCGGACCTACGAGCAGTACTTC.

A remark on this clonotype: Relative to the germline gene, one junction end is altered; a read error may explain this. V usage is TRBV12-3 or TRBV12-4 and J usage is TRBJ2-3; D tentatively fits TRBD1 or TRBD2 (5 bases each). This CDR3 is 15 amino acids long. CDR3: CAGAIGSRGPETQYF. CDR3 DNA: TGTGCCGGGGCCATTGGGAGCCGTGGCCCAGAGACGCAGTACTTT.

By frequency in the sample, this clonotype is medium-sized. V usage is TRBV6-4 and J usage is TRBJ2-1; possibly TRBD1 or TRBD2 for D (5 bases each). Germline CDR1 MRHNA, CDR2 SNTAGT. V was pared by 3 bases and J by 1 base, with 13 bases between. The CDR3 spans 16 residues. The DNA of the CDR3 is TGTGCCAGCAGTGAGGGTGGGGGAGCATCCTACAATGAGCAGTTCTTC. This codes for CASSEGGGASYNEQFF.

The genes are TRBV6-5 and TRBJ1-3; no clear D. Germline lookup yields CDR1 MNHEY and CDR2 SVGAGI. Trimming removed 4 bases from V and 7 bases from J, with 20 bases in between. The CDR3 sequence is 16 residues long. The CDR3 DNA is TGTGCCAGCAGTTTAACCGTTGCCGGCGGCGCGAACACCATATATTTT. Amino acid sequence: CASSLTVAGGANTIYF.